This T cell receptor (beta chain) derives from a study of beta chain features in type 1 diabetes. Background on the study: When patients were set against healthy donors, age, gender and cell yields were similar.

Isolated RNA was reverse transcribed in full, so expressed TCRB transcripts were sequenced. TCRdb's copy holds only in-frame clones and misses some; the assay was immunoSEQ multiplex PCR. The sample lists some 660,000 clones; roughly 13% were seen once. General study points: Researchers report that Type 1 diabetes patients had moderately but significantly shorter TCRB CDR3s across all four CD4+ subsets.

There are a few counts of this clone. Its antigen is not identified. The CDR3 is made up of 18 amino acids. Germline V gene lookup returns CDR1 MGHRA and CDR2 YSYEKL. V shed 0 bases and J shed 4 bases, with 21 bases lying between them. Sorting of CD4+ naive, central memory, regulatory and stem cell-like memory cells was performed via CD45RO/CCR7/CD25/CD127/CD95/CD27. J is TRBJ1-2 and V is TRBV4-1, with D possibly matching TRBD1 (5 bases). This receptor was taken from a man younger than 35 with type 1 diabetes. The sample comprised naive CD4+ T cells from blood. Here the CDR3 reads CASSQDPRSGGTFYGYTF. CDR3 sequence (DNA): TGCGCCAGCAGCCAAGATCCGCGGTCGGGCGGGACTTTCTATGGCTACACCTTC.